The 8 T cell receptor beta chains below all came from one sample that was sequenced in a study of T cells in Graves' hyperthyroidism and ophthalmopathy. RNA transcripts provided the source from which TCR beta CDR3 regions were amplified. First-round RT-PCR with HTBI primers amplified the TCR CDR3 region. TCRdb recomputed calls from the multiplex PCR reads with MiXCR, one row per CDR3 protein. Of 490,000 or so distinct CDR3 sequences in the sample, just under 20% were seen once. Source material: blood. Receptors were obtained from a man in his forties with Graves' ophthalmopathy.

The rearrangement uses TRBV4-1 and TRBJ2-3; D remains unclear. The V gene lost 1 base and the J gene lost 3 bases, with 17 bases spanning the gap. CDR1 MGHRA and CDR2 YSYEKL come from the germline V gene. There are 17 residues in the CDR3. CDR3 nucleotide sequence: TGCGCCAGCAGCCAAGTTGTGGTAAGGGAAGGGACAGATACGCAGTATTTT. Its protein product is CASSQVVVREGTDTQYF.

The chain has TRBV6-2 or TRBV6-3 and TRBJ2-7; 9 bases are a match to TRBD2. This CDR3 spans 14 amino acids. Trimming at V came to 10 bases and at J to 2 bases, leaving 9 bases not matched to a gene. CDR1 is MNHEY, CDR2 SVGEGT, per germline. The CDR3 sequence: CANRNVAGAYEQYF. DNA of the CDR3: TGTGCCAACAGAAACGTAGCGGGAGCCTACGAGCAGTACTTC.

This clonotype was seen ten or more times. The chain links TRBV20-1 to TRBJ2-1, with no clear D. V was shortened by 0 bases and J by 0 bases, with 12 bases between the two germline ends. This CDR3 is built from 16 residues. CDR1 DFQATT and CDR2 SNEGSKA come from the germline V gene (reference sequence). The CDR3 is CSARDLARSSYNEQFF. CDR3 DNA: TGCAGTGCTAGAGATTTGGCCCGGAGCTCCTACAATGAGCAGTTCTTC.

The sample holds a few counts of this clonotype. The CDR3 loop reads CASSEMGNYEQYF. The CDR3 nucleotides are TGTGCCAGCAGTGAAATGGGGAACTACGAGCAGTACTTC. The rearrangement joins TRBV25-1 to TRBJ2-7, with no clear D. Trimming took 2 bases from V and 3 from J, leaving 8 bases between them. CDR1 and CDR2 (germline): MGHDK, SYGVNS. This CDR3 region has 13 residues.

This clonotype has at least ten counts. The J gene is TRBJ2-5, the V gene TRBV11-2, with 7 bases fitting TRBD2. The CDR3 loop spans 15 amino acids. After removal of 3 bases from V and 0 bases from J, the junction contained 4 bases not matched to a gene. Looked up from germline, CDR1 is SGHAT and CDR2 is FQNNGV. In nucleotides, the CDR3 is TGTGCCAGCAGCTTTAGCGGGTTTAACCAAGAGACCCAGTACTTC. Translated: CASSFSGFNQETQYF.

This clonotype was seen many times. V and J are TRBV5-1 and TRBJ2-1; 12 nucleotides agree with TRBD2. J lost 7 bases, V lost 0 bases, and 5 bases had no gene match. CDR3 length: 16 amino acids. Looked up from germline, CDR1 is SGHRS and CDR2 is YFSETQ. CDR3 region: CASSLVLAGGRNEQFF. In DNA, the CDR3 is TGCGCCAGCAGCTTGGTGCTAGCGGGGGGGCGGAATGAGCAGTTCTTC.

The chain employs TRBV20-1 and TRBJ2-1, with 11 bases aligning to TRBD2. CDR3 length: 17 amino acids. The V segment lost 2 bases and the J segment 7 bases; nucleotides outside the gene matches: 13. The germline V gene has CDR1 DFQATT and CDR2 SNEGSKA (reference sequence). For the CDR3, the DNA is TGCAGTGCTAGAAGACTAGCGGGAAGTTACTCTCGGAATGAGCAGTTCTTC. Protein: CSARRLAGSYSRNEQFF.

The V and J genes are TRBV12-3 or TRBV12-4 and TRBJ2-1; 8 bases fit TRBD1. V shed 3 bases, J shed 0 bases, and the junction held 1 base outside the gene matches. CDR3 length: 15 residues. The CDR3 spells CASSFGTGSYNEQFF. The CDR3 nucleotides are TGTGCCAGCAGTTTCGGGACAGGCTCCTACAATGAGCAGTTCTTC.